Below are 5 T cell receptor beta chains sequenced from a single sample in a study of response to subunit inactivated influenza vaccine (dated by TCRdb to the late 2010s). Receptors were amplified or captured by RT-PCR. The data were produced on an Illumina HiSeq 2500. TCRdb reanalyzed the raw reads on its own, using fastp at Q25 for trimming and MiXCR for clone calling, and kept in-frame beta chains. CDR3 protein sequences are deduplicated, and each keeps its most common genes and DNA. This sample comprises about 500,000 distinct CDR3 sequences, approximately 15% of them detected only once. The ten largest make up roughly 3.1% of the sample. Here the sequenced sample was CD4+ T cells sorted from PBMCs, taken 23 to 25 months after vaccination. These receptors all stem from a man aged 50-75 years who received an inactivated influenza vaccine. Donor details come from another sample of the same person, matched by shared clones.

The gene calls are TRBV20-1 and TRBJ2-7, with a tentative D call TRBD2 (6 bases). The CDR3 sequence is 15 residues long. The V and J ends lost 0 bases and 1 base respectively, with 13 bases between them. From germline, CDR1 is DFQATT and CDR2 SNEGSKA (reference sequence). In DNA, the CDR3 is TGCAGTGCTAGAGACAGGGTCGGACTATCCTACGAGCAGTACTTC. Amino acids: CSARDRVGLSYEQYF.

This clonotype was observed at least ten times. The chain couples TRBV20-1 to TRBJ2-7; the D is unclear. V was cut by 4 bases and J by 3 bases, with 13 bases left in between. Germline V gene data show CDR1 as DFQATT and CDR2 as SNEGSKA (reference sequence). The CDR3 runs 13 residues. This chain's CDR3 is CSATRQGVYEQYF. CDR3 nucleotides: TGCAGTGCTACTAGACAAGGAGTCTACGAGCAGTACTTC.

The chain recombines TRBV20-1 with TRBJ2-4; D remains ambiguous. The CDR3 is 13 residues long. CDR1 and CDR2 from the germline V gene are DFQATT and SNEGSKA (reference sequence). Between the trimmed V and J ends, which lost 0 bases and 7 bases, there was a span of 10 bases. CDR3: CSARDPGTNIQYF. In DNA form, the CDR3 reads TGCAGTGCTAGAGATCCGGGTACGAACATTCAGTACTTC.

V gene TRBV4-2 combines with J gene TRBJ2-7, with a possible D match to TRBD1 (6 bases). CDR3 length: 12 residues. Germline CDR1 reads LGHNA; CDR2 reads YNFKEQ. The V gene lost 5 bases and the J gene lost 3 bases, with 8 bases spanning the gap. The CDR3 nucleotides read TGTGCCAGCAGCGCGACAGGCTACGAGCAGTACTTC. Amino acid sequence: CASSATGYEQYF.

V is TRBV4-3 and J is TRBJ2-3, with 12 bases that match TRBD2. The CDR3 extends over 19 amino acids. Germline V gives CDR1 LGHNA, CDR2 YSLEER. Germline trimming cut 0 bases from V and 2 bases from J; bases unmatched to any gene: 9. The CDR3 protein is CASSQDGTSGRTFTDTQYF. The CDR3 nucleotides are TGCGCCAGCAGCCAAGATGGCACTAGCGGGAGGACCTTCACAGATACGCAGTATTTT.